The 30 T cell receptor beta chains listed next were all sequenced from one sample in a study of T-cell reconstitution after alpha-beta-depleted transplantation in children. Unique molecular identifiers were used in preparing the TCRbeta library. TCRdb re-derived calls from the PCR reads in MiXCR, one entry per CDR3 protein. In the table there are hundreds of thousands of distinct CDR3 sequences, about an eighth of which are singletons. The input for sequencing was PBMCs, taken from the stem cell graft. The receptors were sampled from a human donor who donated a stem cell graft to a child with Fanconi anemia.

The chain employs TRBV5-1 and TRBJ1-2; D is unresolved. This CDR3 is built from 14 residues. Germline V gene lookup returns CDR1 SGHRS and CDR2 YFSETQ. V dropped 2 bases and J dropped 2 bases, with 10 bases sitting between them. CDR3 bases: TGCGCCAGCAGCTTTAATAACAACAACTATGGCTACACCTTC. Its protein product is CASSFNNNNYGYTF.

This clonotype was detected once. The CDR3 DNA reads TGTGCCAGCAGCTTAGATCTGGGGGCGGAAGAGACCCAGTACTTC. Translation gives CASSLDLGAEETQYF. The chain couples TRBV11-2 to TRBJ2-5; D is perhaps TRBD1 (6 bases). The V gene's germline CDR1 is SGHAT and CDR2 FQNNGV. V dropped 0 bases and J dropped 3 bases, with 11 bases sitting between them. This CDR3 has 15 residues.

The gene calls are TRBV12-3 or TRBV12-4 and TRBJ2-7; no clear D. This CDR3 has 12 amino acids. V was clipped by 6 bases and J by 6 bases, with 12 bases between them. The CDR3 bases are TGTGCCAGCAGCCAGGACCGCGGCGAGCAGTACGTC. Its translation is CASSQDRGEQYV.

This clonotype was detected only a few times. V is TRBV29-1 and J is TRBJ1-2; no clear D. The CDR3 covers 12 residues. Trimming cost V 4 bases and J 0 bases, with 6 bases left between them. Looked up from germline, CDR1 is SQVTM and CDR2 is ANQGSEA. CDR3 in DNA: TGCAGCGTTGCCGGAGCTAACTATGGCTACACCTTC. This encodes CSVAGANYGYTF.

This clonotype was counted many times. The genes are TRBV5-6 and TRBJ2-1; no definite D call. Trimming took 2 bases from V and 0 from J, leaving 9 bases between them. The germline V gene encodes CDR1 SGHDT and CDR2 YYEEEE. The CDR3 consists of 15 residues. CDR3 residues: CASSFRSSSYNEQFF. CDR3 bases: TGTGCCAGCAGCTTTAGGTCGAGCTCCTACAATGAGCAGTTCTTC.

This clonotype has a handful of counts. This chain connects TRBV28 to TRBJ2-1, with TRBD2 identical over 7 bases. The germline V gene encodes CDR1 MDHEN and CDR2 SYDVKM. CDR3 length: 15 residues. V was pared by 6 bases and J by 0 bases, with 5 bases of the junction left unmatched. CDR3 loop: CASRSPGGSYNEQFF. CDR3 DNA: TGTGCCAGCAGATCCCCGGGGGGCTCCTACAATGAGCAGTTCTTC.

This clonotype was observed a few times. The J gene is TRBJ1-3, the V gene TRBV6-2 or TRBV6-3, with a tentative D call TRBD1 (5 bases). Germline CDR1 MNHEY, CDR2 SVGEGT. V was cut by 7 bases and J by 8 bases, with 21 bases left in between. The CDR3 is made up of 15 amino acids. This CDR3 reads CASTIRKGPRDTIYF. CDR3 nucleotide sequence: TGTGCCAGCACCATCCGGAAGGGACCCCGTGACACCATATATTTT.

This clonotype was found many times. CDR3 nucleotides: TGTGCCAGCAGCTTCCAGGGGGTAAACATTCAGTACTTC. Protein sequence: CASSFQGVNIQYF. This chain links TRBV7-9 with TRBJ2-4; 7 nucleotides line up with TRBD1. Unmatched junction bases numbered 2, after V lost 3 bases and J lost 6 bases. Germline V gene lookup returns CDR1 SEHNR and CDR2 FQNEAQ (reference sequence). The CDR3 contains 13 residues.

The chain recombines TRBV2 with TRBJ1-4; 10 bases map to TRBD1. This CDR3 comprises 16 residues. The germline V gene has CDR1 SNHLY and CDR2 FYNNEI. Trimming took 8 bases from V and 3 from J; bases not matched to a gene: 9. CDR3 bases: TGTGCCAGCCGACAGGGGGCTTTCTCAGCTAATGAAAAACTGTTTTTT. Translation: CASRQGAFSANEKLFF.

J is TRBJ2-1 and V is TRBV5-4; the match to TRBD1 covers 7 bases. This CDR3 has 13 residues. Germline V CDR1 and CDR2: SGHNT, YYREEE (reference sequence). After removal of 3 bases from V and 8 bases from J, the junction contained 5 bases not matched to a gene. CDR3 in DNA: TGTGCCAGCAGCTCCCAACAGGGGCATGAGCAGTTCTTC. Its translation: CASSSQQGHEQFF.

The chain combines TRBV10-3 with TRBJ2-5, with TRBD2 matching 10 bases. CDR1 ENHRY and CDR2 SYGVKD come from the germline V gene. This CDR3 comprises 15 residues. Germline trimming cut 2 bases from V and 4 bases from J; bases unmatched to any gene: 4. The CDR3: CAISEKAGGRETQYF. CDR3 in DNA: TGTGCCATCAGTGAGAAAGCGGGGGGGCGAGAGACCCAGTACTTC.

This clonotype has only a few counts. J is TRBJ1-2 and V is TRBV6-5; 7 positions match TRBD1. The CDR3 length is 14 residues. J gave up 8 bases and V 0 bases, and 6 bases lay outside the gene matches. Germline V gives CDR1 MNHEY, CDR2 SVGAGI. This chain's CDR3 is CASSYSDRVPGYTF. As DNA, the CDR3 is TGTGCCAGCAGTTACTCCGACAGGGTCCCAGGCTACACCTTC.

The chain carries TRBV11-2 and TRBJ2-5; D is unclear. The length of the CDR3 is 13 residues. Trimming took off 0 bases at V and 2 bases at J, with 4 bases between the two ends. Germline V gives CDR1 SGHAT, CDR2 FQNNGV. The CDR3 reads CASSLETQETQYF. The CDR3 DNA reads as TGTGCCAGCAGCTTAGAAACACAAGAGACCCAGTACTTC.

This chain uses TRBV5-1 with TRBJ2-3, with a possible D match to TRBD1 (6 bases). V dropped 4 bases and J dropped 2 bases, with 14 bases sitting between them. The CDR3 is 15 residues long. Germline CDR1 is SGHRS and CDR2 is YFSETQ. The CDR3 sequence is CASSRTADNTDTQYF. The DNA of the CDR3 is TGCGCCAGCAGCCGGACAGCCGACAACACAGATACGCAGTATTTT. Supplemented by reference TRBV5-1 and TRBJ2-3, the full variable domain reads KAGVTQTPRYLIKTRGQQVTLSCSPISGHRSVSWYQQTPGQGLQFLFEYFSETQRNKGNFPGRFSGRQFSNSRSEMNVSTLELGDSALYLCASSRTADNTDTQYFGPGTRLTVL.

A remark on this clonotype: Just one base apart from a much larger clone, this may be a read error. This chain connects TRBV6-1 to TRBJ1-6; no reliable D call. The V gene's germline CDR1 is MNHNS and CDR2 SASEGT. V lost 5 bases and J 5 bases, leaving 16 bases between the germline ends. The CDR3 sequence is 16 residues long. As DNA, the CDR3 is TGTGCCAGCAGTCCCCTGGTGGTGAGAAATAATTCACCCCTCCACTTT. It codes for CASSPLVVRNNSPLHF.

Here the CDR3 reads CSVDGRGSEQYF. In nucleotides, the CDR3 is TGCAGCGTTGATGGTAGGGGTTCCGAGCAGTACTTC. This chain uses TRBV29-1 with TRBJ2-7, with a possible D match to TRBD1 (5 bases). Trimming removed 3 bases from V and 6 bases from J, with 12 bases in between. The CDR3 runs to 12 residues. CDR1 SQVTM and CDR2 ANQGSEA come from the germline V gene.

The chain has TRBV19 and TRBJ1-2, with D hard to call. Between the trimmed V and J ends, which lost 1 base and 0 bases, there was a span of 12 bases. In germline, CDR1 is LNHDA, CDR2 SQIVND (reference sequence). The CDR3 covers 16 residues. The CDR3 sequence is CASSIVGPGANYGYTF. In DNA, the CDR3 is TGTGCCAGTAGTATAGTTGGTCCAGGAGCTAACTATGGCTACACCTTC. The full variable domain, completed using reference TRBV19 and TRBJ1-2, is DGGITQSPKYLFRKEGQNVTLSCEQNLNHDAMYWYRQDPGQGLRLIYYSQIVNDFQKGDIAEGYSVSREKKESFPLTVTSAQKNPTAFYLCASSIVGPGANYGYTFGSGTRLTVV.

There are a few counts of this clonotype. The chain is built from TRBV11-2 and TRBJ2-5; possibly TRBD1 or TRBD2 for D (7 bases each). The CDR3 covers 15 residues. Germline assignment: CDR1 SGHAT and CDR2 FQNNGV. Trimming removed 4 bases from V and 5 bases from J, with 17 bases in between. This CDR3 reads CASSSLQGTKETQYF. The CDR3 DNA follows: TGTGCCAGCAGCTCGCTACAGGGGACTAAGGAGACCCAGTACTTC. Supplemented by reference TRBV11-2 and TRBJ2-5, the full variable domain reads EAGVAQSPRYKIIEKRQSVAFWCNPISGHATLYWYQQILGQGPKLLIQFQNNGVVDDSQLPKDRFSAERLKGVDSTLKIQPAKLEDSAVYLCASSSLQGTKETQYFGPGTRLLVL.

Here the CDR3 reads CASTLGENYGYTF. As DNA, the CDR3 is TGTGCCAGCACCCTGGGGGAAAACTATGGCTACACCTTC. The rearrangement uses TRBV12-3 or TRBV12-4 and TRBJ1-2, with a weak D call TRBD1 (5 bases). The CDR3 is made up of 13 amino acids. Between the trimmed V and J ends, which lost 7 bases and 2 bases, there was a span of 11 bases.

This clonotype came up many times. The J gene is TRBJ2-1, the V gene TRBV28; D remains unclear. The V end was cut by 2 bases, the J end by 1 base, with 6 bases between. Per the germline V gene, CDR1 is MDHEN and CDR2 is SYDVKM. The CDR3 consists of 14 residues. CDR3 nucleotide sequence: TGTGCCAGCAGTTTAATCGGGTCCTACAATGAGCAGTTCTTC. Residues: CASSLIGSYNEQFF.

The table lists this clonotype with a few counts. V gene TRBV6-2 or TRBV6-3 combines with J gene TRBJ2-7; 9 bases are a match to TRBD1. The junction had 8 bases not matched to a gene; V was cut back by 4 bases and J by 1 base. Germline V CDR1 and CDR2: MNHEY, SVGEGT. CDR3 size: 16 residues. This chain's CDR3 is CASSFDPGQGSYEQYF. CDR3 coding DNA: TGTGCCAGCAGTTTTGACCCGGGACAGGGTTCCTACGAGCAGTACTTC.

At least ten counts were recorded for this clonotype. This rearrangement joins TRBV13 to TRBJ1-1; D is unresolved. CDR3 size: 13 residues. Per germline, CDR1 PRHDT and CDR2 FYEKMQ (reference sequence). V lost 1 base and J lost 4, with 7 bases in between. The DNA for the CDR3 is TGTGCCAGCAGCTTAGCCCCGGGCACTGAAGCTTTCTTT. Residues: CASSLAPGTEAFF.

This clonotype has just one count. The V gene is TRBV5-5, the J gene TRBJ2-2; D is undetermined. The CDR3 runs 12 residues. Germline V gene lookup returns CDR1 SGHKS and CDR2 YYEKEE (reference sequence). The germline V and J ends were trimmed by 0 bases and 7 bases, with 4 bases remaining between them. CDR3 coding DNA: TGTGCCAGCAGCTTGGTGGACGGGGAGCTGTTTTTT. Its translation: CASSLVDGELFF. The full variable domain, with the rest looked up from reference TRBV5-5 and TRBJ2-2, is DAGVTQSPTHLIKTRGQQVTLRCSPISGHKSVSWYQQVLGQGPQFIFQYYEKEERGRGNFPDRFSARQFPNYSSELNVNALLLGDSALYLCASSLVDGELFFGEGSRLTVL.

The V and J genes are TRBV18 and TRBJ1-1; D possibly corresponds to TRBD1 (5 bases). Trimming cost V 5 bases and J 3 bases, with 10 bases left between them. CDR1 and CDR2 from the germline V gene are KGHSH and LQKENI. The CDR3 spans 13 residues. DNA for the CDR3: TGTGCCAGCTCAGCAGGGTGGGACACTGAAGCTTTCTTT. Amino acid sequence: CASSAGWDTEAFF.

This clonotype was observed a few times. The chain joins TRBV5-1 to TRBJ2-3; a weak D match, TRBD1 (5 bases). V lost 2 bases, J lost 5 bases, and 12 bases lay in between. Germline-derived CDR1 and CDR2 are SGHRS and YFSETQ. The CDR3 contains 14 residues. CDR3 loop: CASSFLGVEDTQYF. CDR3 sequence (DNA): TGCGCCAGCAGCTTCTTAGGGGTGGAAGATACGCAGTATTTT.

The chain employs TRBV30 and TRBJ1-1; no definite D call. Trimming cost V 1 base and J 4 bases, with 4 bases left between them. Germline assignment: CDR1 GTSNPN and CDR2 SVGIG (reference sequence). This CDR3 is 11 amino acids long. The CDR3 spells CAWSGVTEAFF. The CDR3 DNA reads as TGTGCCTGGAGTGGCGTCACTGAAGCTTTCTTT. The whole variable domain, remainder taken from reference TRBV30 and TRBJ1-1, is SQTIHQWPATLVQPVGSPLSLECTVEGTSNPNLYWYRQAAGRGLQLLFYSVGIGQISSEVPQNLSASRPQDRQFILSSKKLLLSDSGFYLCAWSGVTEAFFGQGTRLTVV.

The V and J genes are TRBV27 and TRBJ1-6; the D gene is possibly TRBD1 (6 bases). There are 16 residues in the CDR3. Germline values: CDR1 MNHEY, CDR2 SMNVEV (reference sequence). Between the trimmed V and J ends, which lost 4 bases and 4 bases, there was a span of 14 bases. The CDR3 reads CASSWGRQGYNSPLHF. In DNA, the CDR3 is TGTGCCAGCAGTTGGGGCAGGCAGGGGTATAATTCACCCCTCCACTTT.

The chain carries TRBV19 and TRBJ1-5, with a tentative D call TRBD1 (6 bases). The CDR3 totals 16 residues. Looked up from germline, CDR1 is LNHDA and CDR2 is SQIVND (reference sequence). V lost 5 bases, J lost 3 bases, and 17 bases lay in between. The CDR3 protein is CASSFLRGLDNQPQHF. CDR3 sequence (DNA): TGTGCCAGTAGTTTTTTACGGGGGCTCGACAATCAGCCCCAGCATTTT.

This clonotype was counted many times. The rearrangement links TRBV5-1 to TRBJ1-1; 11 bases fit TRBD1. The germline gives CDR1 SGHRS, CDR2 YFSETQ. V trimming: 0 bases; J trimming: 4 bases; junction bases outside the gene matches: 2. The length of the CDR3 is 15 residues. The CDR3 region is CASSLGTGGGTEAFF. CDR3 sequence (DNA): TGCGCCAGCAGCTTGGGGACAGGGGGCGGCACTGAAGCTTTCTTT.

The gene calls are TRBV27 and TRBJ1-1; no clear D. Germline assignment: CDR1 MNHEY and CDR2 SMNVEV (reference sequence). The ends were cut back, 3 bases at V and 9 bases at J, with 11 bases in the middle. The CDR3 consists of 12 residues. CDR3 region: CASSLKGGQAFF. CDR3 bases: TGTGCCAGCAGTTTGAAGGGCGGGCAAGCTTTCTTT.